What follows describes a single T cell receptor beta chain. The target of this receptor is not known. At one end the junction does not follow the germline gene, possibly because of a read error. The sample comes from a study of blood T cells in healthy people across ages (dated by TCRdb to between 2015 and 2016). Describing the broader study: In model experiments, template switching captured roughly one uniquely barcoded TCR beta cDNA molecule for every two T cells. For two donors (one aged 18 to 30 and one aged 80 or older), the study analyzed two additional independent replicas of 1 million unique cDNA reads from the same blood draw. Donors of different ages were randomly distributed across sequencing lanes to avoid experimental bias. Using deep sequencing normalized with unique cDNA molecular identifiers, the study measured how TCR beta repertoire diversity changes with age. The donors were divided into four age groups: young (average approximately 17 years), middle-aged (approximately 42), aged (approximately 62) and long-lived (about 90).

Library generation was performed with 5' RACE. For sequencing, an Illumina HiSeq 2500 was employed. A second PCR of roughly 7 to 11 cycles was run with a J-beta primer mix and a sample-barcoded 5' primer. A unique molecular identifier was introduced onto each TCR beta cDNA molecule by a template-switch 5' adaptor carrying 12 random nucleotides. Each sample yielded at least 2.5 million CDR3-containing paired-end reads. The Mint cDNA synthesis kit, primed by a TRBC-specific oligonucleotide, was used to synthesize first-strand cDNA from all RNA. After uracil-DNA glycosylase treatment, a first 18-cycle PCR used universal primers M1SS and BC2_uni_R on all cDNA. Turning to the authors' computational methods: Normalization of each sample was performed by random selection of 1 million high-quality reads, each carrying a distinct molecular identifier. Instead of being binned into consensus sequences, reads that shared molecular identifiers were thrown out. MiTCR, with a Q25 quality threshold and the strictest error-elimination algorithm, was used for CDR3 identification, clonotype clustering and error correction. Lower-bound total TCR beta diversity was estimated with a nonparametric unseen species model using Euler transformation. Using fastp trimming at Q25 and MiXCR clonotype assembly, TCRdb reanalyzed the public sequencing data and kept in-frame beta chains. Here each entry gathers all rows of one CDR3 protein and keeps the most common genes and DNA. These V and J calls are TCRdb output, not the study's own analysis. A total of roughly 800,000 distinct CDR3 sequences appear in this sample, 55% to 75% of them only once. The ten largest clones take up approximately 21% of the sample.

Paper-wide results and their limitations: The long-lived group showed more naive CD4+ T cells, fewer expanded clones and increased TCR diversity than the aged group, suggesting age selection. Observed TCR beta diversity per million T cells fell roughly linearly with age, and a significant reduction was already apparent by age approximately 40. A strong correlation was found between observed TCR beta diversity and the percentage of naive T cells measured by flow cytometry. Bulk unsorted PBMC profiling prevented conclusive comparison of naive and antigen-experienced compartments. Estimates of total diversity from one million sequenced T cells were regarded as lower bounds and underestimates. Because the CMV infection status of the donors was unknown, age-related changes in expanded clonotypes may potentially have been confounded.

The CDR3, cysteine through phenylalanine, is 15 amino acids long. Only the CDR3 DNA is retained, 45 bases long and in frame from the first base. CDR1 and CDR2, looked up from the germline V gene (reference sequence), are SEHNR and FQNEAQ. The donors were roughly 38 Caucasian individuals from Russia, aged about 6 to 100 years, who were systemically healthy. Roughly 10 milliliters of peripheral blood were collected from each donor into EDTA-treated Vacutainer tubes. Ficoll-Paque density-gradient centrifugation was used to isolate PBMCs, with at least 6.5 million per sample. Trizol reagent was used to extract total RNA from PBMCs, with at least 6 micrograms per sample. The percentages of naive CD45RAhigh/CD27high T cells were determined by flow cytometry on a PBMC aliquot from every donor.

The sequence was obtained from a man aged 25-45 years in good health. Here the chain combines TRBV7-9 and TRBJ2-1; tentative D gene TRBD2, with 6 bases matching. The sample was blood. The CDR3 has the sequence CAGSLGSGSYNEQFF. DNA sequence: TGTGCCGGCAGCTTGGGCAGCGGGTCATACAATGAGCAGTTCTTC.